This T cell receptor beta chain was obtained from a study of OX40 agonist ivuxolimab in advanced cancers. Assay used: immunoSEQ multiplex PCR; TCRdb lists only in-frame clones, some missing. The sample lists about 34,000 clones, 80% to 85% occurring once. CDR1 is MNHEY and CDR2 is SVGAGI in the germline V gene. This CDR3 is 15 amino acids long. V gave up 8 bases and J gave up 1 base; unmatched junction bases: 9. Patients with autoimmune history or systemic immunosuppression were excluded. This TCR was sampled from an adult with an advanced solid tumor such as melanoma, head and neck, liver or kidney cancer. The chain is built from TRBV6-5 and TRBJ2-7, with 9 bases fitting TRBD1. Sequences were derived from CD4+ or CD8+ T cells sorted from blood, sampled in a trial of the OX40 agonist ivuxolimab. Written as DNA, the CDR3 is TGTGCCAGCCAACAGGGGGCGATGGGGTCCTACGAGCAGTACTTC. This translates into CASQQGAMGSYEQYF.